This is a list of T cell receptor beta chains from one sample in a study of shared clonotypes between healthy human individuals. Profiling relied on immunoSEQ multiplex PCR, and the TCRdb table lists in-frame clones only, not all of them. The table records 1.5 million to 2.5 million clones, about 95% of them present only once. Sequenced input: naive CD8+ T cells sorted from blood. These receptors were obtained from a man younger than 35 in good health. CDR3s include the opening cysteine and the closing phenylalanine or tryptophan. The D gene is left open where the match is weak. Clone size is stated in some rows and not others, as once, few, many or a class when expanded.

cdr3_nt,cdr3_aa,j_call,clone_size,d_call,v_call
TGTGCCAGCAGCAGTCAGGGGCGGGAAATCTATGGCTACACCTTC,CASSSQGREIYGYTF,TRBJ1-2,-,-,TRBV7-9
TGTGCCAGCAGTAGAATGAACACCGGGGAGCTGTTTTTT,CASSRMNTGELFF,TRBJ2-2,once,-,TRBV6-6
TGTGCCACCAGCATTGGGTTTGGCGGGGAGCTGTTTTTT,CATSIGFGGELFF,TRBJ2-2,-,-,TRBV15
TGTGCCAACCGACTAGCGCAGCAAGAGACCCAGTACTTC,CANRLAQQETQYF,TRBJ2-5,-,TRBD2,TRBV2
TGTGCCAGCAGTCTTGTTGCCCGTAGCATTGAGCAGTTCTTC,CASSLVARSIEQFF,TRBJ2-1,-,-,TRBV27
TGTGCCAGCAGTCCCGACGGTGAGACCCAGTACTTC,CASSPDGETQYF,TRBJ2-5,-,-,TRBV6-4
TGTGCCAGCAGCAAAGGATGGACAGGCCTAGGGATGGGTTACAATGAGCAGTTCTTC,CASSKGWTGLGMGYNEQFF,TRBJ2-1,-,-,TRBV21-1
TGTGCCAGCAGTGAGGGACAGTCCTACTACGAGCAGTACTTC,CASSEGQSYYEQYF,TRBJ2-7,-,TRBD1,TRBV2
TGTGCCAGTACCCCGAATCCAGGGTCTAGCACAGATACGCAGTATTTT,CASTPNPGSSTDTQYF,TRBJ2-3,-,-,TRBV19
TGCAGCGTTGAAGATGGTTATGACAGGGGTGCTGAGCAGTTCTTC,CSVEDGYDRGAEQFF,TRBJ2-1,-,TRBD1,TRBV29-1
TGCGCCAGCAGCCAATTTGACAGTACCTATCAGCCCCAGCATTTT,CASSQFDSTYQPQHF,TRBJ1-5,-,-,TRBV4-1
TGTGCCAGCAGTGAAGCGAACACAGAAGAGACCCAGTACTTC,CASSEANTEETQYF,TRBJ2-5,-,-,TRBV2
TGTGCCAGCAGCTTTGGACCCTCTTCGGAGTCAGCTTTCTTT,CASSFGPSSESAFF,TRBJ1-1,-,-,TRBV13
TGTGCCAGCAGCTCGGGGACCGTCCAAGAGACCCAGTACTTC,CASSSGTVQETQYF,TRBJ2-5,-,-,TRBV7-9
TGTGCCAGCAGTGAATATCCCGCTAGCGGGAATGGGTTCGACGAGCAGTACTTC,CASSEYPASGNGFDEQYF,TRBJ2-7,-,TRBD2,TRBV25-1
TGCGCCAGCAGCCAGGCGGGGGTGGCCACCTACGAGCAGTACTTC,CASSQAGVATYEQYF,TRBJ2-7,-,TRBD2,TRBV4-1
TGCGCCAGCAGCTTGATATCCGGGATGAGGGGCAATGAGCAGTTCTTC,CASSLISGMRGNEQFF,TRBJ2-1,-,-,TRBV5-1
TGTGCCAGCAGCCACCCCGACTCAGGCACAGATACGCAGTATTTT,CASSHPDSGTDTQYF,TRBJ2-3,-,-,TRBV7-9
TGTGCCAGCAGCTTAAAATGGGGGACCGAGCAGTACTTC,CASSLKWGTEQYF,TRBJ2-7,-,-,TRBV7-2
TGCGGCCAGTTGTTCCCTGGGGCCAACGTCCTGACTTTC,CGQLFPGANVLTF,TRBJ2-6,-,-,TRBV7-9
TGTGCCAGCAGTGAAAACAGGGGTACCTCCTACAATGAGCAGTTCTTC,CASSENRGTSYNEQFF,TRBJ2-1,-,TRBD1,TRBV6-1
TGTGCCTGGAGTGCGGGACAGGTTTTAGAGACCCAGTACTTC,CAWSAGQVLETQYF,TRBJ2-5,-,TRBD1,TRBV30
TGTGCCAGCAGCACGGGCCTCCATGATGAGCAGTTCTTC,CASSTGLHDEQFF,TRBJ2-1,-,-,TRBV9
TGCAGCGTTGAAGAGGAAGGCATAACCGCCTACGAGCAGTACTTC,CSVEEEGITAYEQYF,TRBJ2-7,-,-,TRBV29-1
TGTGCCAGCAGCGCGGGACAAGGGTATACTGAAGCTTTCTTT,CASSAGQGYTEAFF,TRBJ1-1,-,-,TRBV7-6
TGTGCCAGCAGCTTAGAGTCGGTTGCAGGGTACTCTGGAAACACCATATATTTT,CASSLESVAGYSGNTIYF,TRBJ1-3,-,-,TRBV7-9
TGTGCCAGCAGTTTACTATATACCGGGCCCCTTATGGACGAGCAGTACTTC,CASSLLYTGPLMDEQYF,TRBJ2-7,-,-,TRBV27
TGTGCCAGCAGCCCCAACCCGGGACGGTTCTACGAGCAGTACTTC,CASSPNPGRFYEQYF,TRBJ2-7,-,-,TRBV14
TGCGCCAGCAGAACCGGGACAGGCGATACCGGGGAGCTGTTTTTT,CASRTGTGDTGELFF,TRBJ2-2,-,TRBD1,TRBV4-1
TGCGCCAGCAGCCATGGCAGCGGGCCTAGCACCGGGGAGCTGTTTTTT,CASSHGSGPSTGELFF,TRBJ2-2,-,-,TRBV4-1
TGTGCCAGCAGCCTCGGGACTAGCGGCTACTACGAGCAGTACTTC,CASSLGTSGYYEQYF,TRBJ2-7,-,TRBD2,TRBV11-2
TGCGCCAGCTCGTCCCAGGGGGTCTACGAGCAGTACTTC,CASSSQGVYEQYF,TRBJ2-7,-,TRBD1,TRBV10-2
TGTGCCAGCAGTTACCCAAGACAGGGTTTCACTGAAGCTTTCTTT,CASSYPRQGFTEAFF,TRBJ1-1,-,TRBD1,TRBV6-5
TGTGCCAGCACTATCAAGGGGTCGGGCTCCTATAATTCACCCCTCCACTTT,CASTIKGSGSYNSPLHF,TRBJ1-6,once,-,TRBV27
TGCAGCGTTGAAGGCGGACATGGCTACACCTTC,CSVEGGHGYTF,TRBJ1-2,once,-,TRBV29-1
TGCGCCAGCAGCCAAGATAGCGGGGGGGCCACAGATACGCAGTATTTT,CASSQDSGGATDTQYF,TRBJ2-3,-,TRBD2,TRBV5-1
TGTGCCAGCAGCTTTGCGGGAGGGCCCCAAGATACGCAGTATTTT,CASSFAGGPQDTQYF,TRBJ2-3,-,TRBD2,TRBV5-4
TGTGCCAGCAGTGAATGGGCATCAGAGCAGTTCTTC,CASSEWASEQFF,TRBJ2-1,-,-,TRBV25-1
TGTGCCAGCAGTTTAACTCCGAGCTGGGGCTACACCTTC,CASSLTPSWGYTF,TRBJ1-2,-,-,TRBV28
TGTGCCAGCAGCTACCCGGGGGTAGGGGAAAACATTCAGTACTTC,CASSYPGVGENIQYF,TRBJ2-4,-,-,TRBV7-9
TGTGCCAGCAGCCTACCCGTCGGCTCTACAGATACGCAGTATTTT,CASSLPVGSTDTQYF,TRBJ2-3,-,-,TRBV5-4
TGCGCCAGCAGCTTGGAGCTAGGGTCAGGAAACACCATATATTTT,CASSLELGSGNTIYF,TRBJ1-3,-,-,TRBV5-1
TGTGCCAGCAGCCCTGGGACAGGGGAAACCTACGAGCAGTACTTC,CASSPGTGETYEQYF,TRBJ2-7,-,TRBD1,TRBV7-9
TGTGCCAGCAGCCCTGGGGCCAACGTCCTGACTTTC,CASSPGANVLTF,TRBJ2-6,few,-,TRBV9
TGTGCTAGTGGGACAGGGGGCTCTGTTCAGCCCCAGCATTTT,CASGTGGSVQPQHF,TRBJ1-5,-,TRBD1,TRBV12-5
TGTGCCAGCAGCTCCTGGACGGCCGCCGACGAGCAGTACTTC,CASSSWTAADEQYF,TRBJ2-7,-,-,TRBV11-2
TGTGCCAGTAACATGGGACTAGCGACCTACAATGAGCAGTTCTTC,CASNMGLATYNEQFF,TRBJ2-1,-,TRBD2,TRBV19
TGCGCCAGCAGCCAAGTCGGAGGCGTAATAACAGATACGCAGTATTTT,CASSQVGGVITDTQYF,TRBJ2-3,-,-,TRBV4-1
TGTGCTAGCAGCTTGCTTGTGACAGGGGATGGCCTTATGGAGACCCAGTACTTC,CASSLLVTGDGLMETQYF,TRBJ2-5,-,TRBD1,TRBV7-7
TGTGCCAGTAGTACCCAGTCAGGGGGTATTACTGAAGCTTTCTTT,CASSTQSGGITEAFF,TRBJ1-1,-,TRBD1,TRBV19
TGTGCCAGCAGCTACGATCTTTGGGAGCAGTACTTC,CASSYDLWEQYF,TRBJ2-7,once,-,TRBV7-9
TGTGCCAGCAGTGACGTTTCATCGAACACCGGGGAGCTGTTTTTT,CASSDVSSNTGELFF,TRBJ2-2,once,-,TRBV2